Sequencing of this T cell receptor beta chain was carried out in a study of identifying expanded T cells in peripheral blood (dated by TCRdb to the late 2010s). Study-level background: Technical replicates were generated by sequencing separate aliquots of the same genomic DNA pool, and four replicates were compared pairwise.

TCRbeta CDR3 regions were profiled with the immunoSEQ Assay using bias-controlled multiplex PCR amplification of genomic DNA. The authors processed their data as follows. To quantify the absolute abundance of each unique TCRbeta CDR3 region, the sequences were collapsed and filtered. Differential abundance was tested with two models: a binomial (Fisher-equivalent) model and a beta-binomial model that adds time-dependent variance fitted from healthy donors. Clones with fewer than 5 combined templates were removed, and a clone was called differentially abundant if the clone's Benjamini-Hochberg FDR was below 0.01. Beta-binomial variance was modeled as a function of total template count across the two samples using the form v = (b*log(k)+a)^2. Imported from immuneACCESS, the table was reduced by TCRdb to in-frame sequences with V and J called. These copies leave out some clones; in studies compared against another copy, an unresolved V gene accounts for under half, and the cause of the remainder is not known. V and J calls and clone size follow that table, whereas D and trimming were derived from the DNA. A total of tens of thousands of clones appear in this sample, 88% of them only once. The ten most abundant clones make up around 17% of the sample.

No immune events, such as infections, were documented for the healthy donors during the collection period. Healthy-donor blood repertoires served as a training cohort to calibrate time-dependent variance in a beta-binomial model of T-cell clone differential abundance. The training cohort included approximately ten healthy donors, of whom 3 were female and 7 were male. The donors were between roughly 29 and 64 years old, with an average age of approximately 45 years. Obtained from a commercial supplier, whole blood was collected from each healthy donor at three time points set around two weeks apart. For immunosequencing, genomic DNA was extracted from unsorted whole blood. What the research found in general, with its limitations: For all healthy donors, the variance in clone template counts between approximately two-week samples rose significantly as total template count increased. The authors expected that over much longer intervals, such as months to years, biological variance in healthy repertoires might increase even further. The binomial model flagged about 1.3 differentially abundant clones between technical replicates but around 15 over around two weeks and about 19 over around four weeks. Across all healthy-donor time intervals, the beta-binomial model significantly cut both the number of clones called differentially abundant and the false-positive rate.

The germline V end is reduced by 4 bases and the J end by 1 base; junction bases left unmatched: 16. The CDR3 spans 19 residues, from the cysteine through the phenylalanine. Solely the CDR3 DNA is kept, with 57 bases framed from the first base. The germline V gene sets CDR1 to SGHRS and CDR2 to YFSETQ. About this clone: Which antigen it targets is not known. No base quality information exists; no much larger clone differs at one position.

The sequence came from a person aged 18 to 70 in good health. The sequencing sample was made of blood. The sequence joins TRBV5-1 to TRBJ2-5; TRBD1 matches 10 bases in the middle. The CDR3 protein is CASSPRWGTGAFLQETQYF. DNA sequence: TGCGCCAGCAGCCCGCGTTGGGGGACAGGGGCCTTCCTCCAAGAGACCCAGTACTTC.